This T cell receptor beta chain was profiled in a study of OX40 agonist ivuxolimab in advanced cancers. With respect to the entire study: Ivuxolimab was an agonistic, fully human IgG2 monoclonal antibody directed against OX40 (CD134), a costimulatory receptor. Intravenous ivuxolimab was administered to patients every 2 weeks at six dose levels: 0.01, 0.1, 0.3, 1.5, 3 and 10 mg/kg. Among the 52 dose-escalation patients, approximately 20 had hepatocellular carcinoma, roughly 15 melanoma, 9 renal cell carcinoma and 9 head and neck cancer. A male proportion of under 85% and a mean age of roughly 55 years, ranging from about 20 to 79, were recorded for the dose-escalation cohort. Patients were allowed to have had prior anti-PD-1, anti-PD-L1 or anti-CTLA-4 therapy, and approximately 43% of the dose-escalation patients had previously received checkpoint inhibitors. Partial responses occurred in three dose-escalation patients: two with cutaneous melanoma and one with hepatocellular carcinoma. Peripheral TCRbeta sequencing was intended to test whether TCR sequence diversity was altered and clonal T-cell expansion was caused by ivuxolimab. The monotherapy dose-escalation portion (N of about 50 patients) of the phase I ivuxolimab trial is reported in the paper.

The trial excluded patients who had a history of autoimmune disease or were on systemic immunosuppression. In every dose cohort, peripheral blood was drawn for TCR sequencing at baseline, cycle 4 day 1, and cycle 7 day 1. The samples were drawn from a first-in-human, open-label, multicenter phase I dose-escalation trial of ivuxolimab. Adults with locally advanced or metastatic melanoma, renal cell carcinoma, hepatocellular carcinoma or head and neck squamous cell carcinoma were enrolled in the trial. Before TCR sequencing, CD4+ T cells and CD8+ T cells were sorted from peripheral blood as separate populations. Study-wide conclusions, independent of this receptor: After ivuxolimab, CD8+ T cells had more expanded clones than CD4+ T cells on average. Low levels of normalized T-cell clonal expansion were also seen in some nonresponding patients. At doses of 0.1 to 3.0 mg/kg, clonal expansion of both CD4+ and CD8+ T cells in blood was seen between baseline and week 6. In the 0.1-3.0 mg/kg groups, partial responders were among the patients with the lowest normalized peripheral clonal expansion, particularly in CD8+ T cells. Which antigens the clonally expanded peripheral T cells were specific for was not determined.

Genomic DNA was extracted from sorted cells for sequencing of the TCRbeta CDR3 region. The immunoSEQ Assay was used to sequence the TCRbeta CDR3 regions. TCRdb's version of the immuneACCESS table is confined to in-frame rearrangements and falls short of the full clone set. An unresolved V gene accounts for under half of the shortfall where checked; the remainder is of unknown origin. Across this sample there are 75,000 to 90,000 clones, with roughly 83% seen only once. Around 6.6% of the sample belongs to the ten largest clones. V is clipped by 5 bases and J by 1 base, and the sequence between their germline boundaries is 5 bases long. Based on the germline V gene, the CDR1 and CDR2 sequences are KGHSH and LQKENI. The CDR3, cysteine through phenylalanine, is 12 amino acids long. The retained sequence is limited to the CDR3, 36 bases, with the frame set at the first base. Points on this clone: Its antigen is still unknown. No base qualities exist here, and no much larger clone lies one base off it.

The TCR originated in an adult with an advanced solid tumor such as melanoma, head and neck, liver or kidney cancer. Sequencing used CD4+ or CD8+ T cells sorted from blood, obtained in a trial of the OX40 agonist ivuxolimab. This receptor chain uses TRBV18 and TRBJ1-1; the D gene is not confidently resolved. The CDR3 region: CASSFTNTEAFF. The base sequence is TGTGCCAGCTCATTTACGAACACTGAAGCTTTCTTT.